This T cell receptor (beta chain) emerged from a study of blood T cell repertoires in COVID-19. For the study at large: Some COVID-19 samples were acute and others convalescent; all came from the United States, Italy and Spain.

Germline CDR1 is MNHEY and CDR2 is SMNVEV (reference sequence). The CDR3 covers 13 residues. Losses at the gene ends were 9 bases for V and 1 base for J; bases not matched to a gene: 2. TCRdb's table, derived via immunoSEQ multiplex PCR, lists solely in-frame clones and lacks some. The table has roughly 570,000 clones, about 89% seen once. One Seattle source followed patients from active infection through their disease course. Sequencing was done on a sample of peripheral blood. The chain carries TRBV27 and TRBJ1-3, with TRBD1 identical over 8 bases. The TCR originated in a woman aged 50 to 60 with COVID-19, enrolled during active disease. The CDR3 sequence is CASRTGSGNTIYF. The DNA of the CDR3 is TGTGCCAGTAGGACAGGGTCTGGAAACACCATATATTTT.